Below, 12 T cell receptor beta chains from the same sample are listed, as sequenced in a study of PD-L1 blockade in urothelial cancer. As to time point: pretreatment peripheral blood. TCRdb keeps only in-frame clones here, not all; method: immunoSEQ multiplex PCR. Altogether 30,000 to 40,000 clones are present, around 82% being singletons, with the ten largest covering 6.8%. Sequenced material: PBMCs, taken around atezolizumab (anti-PD-L1) treatment. All receptors come from a man in his sixties with urothelial cancer.

This clone has only a few counts. The rearrangement links TRBV19 to TRBJ2-4; a weak D match, TRBD1 (6 bases). V was pared by 3 bases and J by 3 bases, with 15 bases between. Germline V CDR1 and CDR2: LNHDA, SQIVND (reference sequence). The CDR3 is 16 amino acids. The CDR3 loop reads CASSIHRVEDKNIQYF. In DNA form, the CDR3 reads TGTGCCAGTAGTATTCACAGGGTGGAGGACAAAAACATTCAGTACTTC. Combining the CDR3 with reference TRBV19 and TRBJ2-4 gives the whole variable domain DGGITQSPKYLFRKEGQNVTLSCEQNLNHDAMYWYRQDPGQGLRLIYYSQIVNDFQKGDIAEGYSVSREKKESFPLTVTSAQKNPTAFYLCASSIHRVEDKNIQYFGAGTRLSVL.

V is TRBV12-5 and J is TRBJ1-2; D might be TRBD1 (6 bases). The V gene's germline CDR1 is LGHNT and CDR2 FRNRAP. With 2 bases removed from V and 4 bases from J, the gap between germline ends came to 11 bases. The CDR3 has 14 residues. The CDR3 DNA sequence: TGTGCTAGTGGTTTGTGGGGGCGTAGCTATGGCTACACCTTC. Amino acids: CASGLWGRSYGYTF.

The genes are TRBV5-6 and TRBJ1-6; D perhaps matches TRBD1 (6 bases). Germline lookup yields CDR1 SGHDT and CDR2 YYEEEE. V was pared by 2 bases and J by 7 bases, with 10 bases between. The CDR3 runs to 14 residues. CDR3 in amino acids: CASSFQGWNSPLHF. For the CDR3, the DNA is TGTGCCAGCAGCTTCCAGGGGTGGAATTCACCCCTCCACTTT.

The V and J genes are TRBV5-5 and TRBJ1-2; no clear D gene. The length of the CDR3 is 12 residues. V dropped 1 base and J dropped 5 bases, with 6 bases sitting between them. From germline, CDR1 is SGHKS and CDR2 YYEKEE (reference sequence). DNA for the CDR3: TGTGCCAGCAGCTTGACAGTTTATGGCTACACCTTC. It encodes CASSLTVYGYTF.

Regarding this clone: An end of the junction does not agree with germline; a read error may underlie this. V usage is TRBV7-7 and J usage is TRBJ2-5, with a possible D match to TRBD1 (5 bases). The V gene's germline CDR1 is SSHAT and CDR2 FNYEAQ (reference sequence). This CDR3 is 13 amino acids long. The CDR3 region is CASSFDSKETQYF. CDR3 nucleotide sequence: TGTGCTAGCAGCTTTGACAGTAAAGAGACCCAGTACTTC. Complete variable domain (other parts from reference TRBV7-7 and TRBJ2-5): GAGVSQSPRYKVTKRGQDVTLRCDPISSHATLYWYQQALGQGPEFLTYFNYEAQPDKSGLPSDRFSAERPEGSISTLTIQRTEQRDSAMYRCASSFDSKETQYFGPGTRLLVL.

V and J are TRBV5-1 and TRBJ1-2; TRBD1 matches 7 bases. V dropped 5 bases and J dropped 6; count of bases not matched to a gene: 7. This CDR3 comprises 13 residues. CDR1 is SGHRS, CDR2 YFSETQ, per germline. As DNA, the CDR3 is TGCGCCAGCAGAAAAGGAACAGGGGATGGCTACACCTTC. Translating it yields CASRKGTGDGYTF.

The genes are TRBV7-9 and TRBJ2-1; D not certain. The CDR3 has 14 amino acids. The germline CDR1 and CDR2 sequences are SEHNR and FQNEAQ (reference sequence). V lost 5 bases and J 5 bases, leaving 13 bases between the germline ends. In nucleotides, the CDR3 is TGTGCCAGCAGCCCCCAACCCTACCACAATGAGCAGTTCTTC. This codes for CASSPQPYHNEQFF.

The chain combines TRBV19 with TRBJ1-4; D might be TRBD1 (6 bases). V was shortened by 3 bases and J by 6 bases, with 17 bases between the two germline ends. The CDR3 contains 16 residues. CDR1 and CDR2 (germline): LNHDA, SQIVND (reference sequence). CDR3 sequence reads: CASSIAFRGEYEKLFF. DNA of the CDR3: TGTGCCAGTAGTATCGCCTTCAGGGGCGAGTATGAAAAACTGTTTTTT. The whole variable domain, filled in from reference TRBV19 and TRBJ1-4, reads DGGITQSPKYLFRKEGQNVTLSCEQNLNHDAMYWYRQDPGQGLRLIYYSQIVNDFQKGDIAEGYSVSREKKESFPLTVTSAQKNPTAFYLCASSIAFRGEYEKLFFGSGTQLSVL.

The V and J genes are TRBV4-2 and TRBJ2-2; D gene unclear. Germline CDR1 and CDR2: LGHNA and YNFKEQ. V lost 4 bases to trimming and J lost 1 base, with 22 bases between them. CDR3 length equals 19 residues. Here the CDR3 reads CASSPRRNLGAKNTGELFF. CDR3 bases: TGTGCCAGCAGCCCCCGACGCAATTTGGGCGCTAAGAACACCGGGGAGCTGTTTTTT.

This clone was counted a few times. This chain joins TRBV6-5 and TRBJ2-1, with 9 bases identical to TRBD1. V gave up 5 bases and J gave up 7 bases; unmatched junction bases: 3. In germline, CDR1 is MNHEY, CDR2 SVGAGI. CDR3 length equals 13 residues. The CDR3 coding sequence is TGTGCCAGCAGTGGACAGGGGCGGAATGAGCAGTTCTTC. Its translation: CASSGQGRNEQFF.

The chain is built from TRBV19 and TRBJ1-2, with D unresolved. The CDR3 covers 15 residues. Trimming removed 4 bases from V and 3 bases from J, with 15 bases in between. CDR1 LNHDA and CDR2 SQIVND come from the germline V gene (reference sequence). Here the CDR3 DNA reads TGTGCCAGTAGTAGCGGTCCCGGGAACTACTATGGCTACACCTTC. Translated: CASSSGPGNYYGYTF. Full variable domain (remainder filled in from reference TRBV19 and TRBJ1-2): DGGITQSPKYLFRKEGQNVTLSCEQNLNHDAMYWYRQDPGQGLRLIYYSQIVNDFQKGDIAEGYSVSREKKESFPLTVTSAQKNPTAFYLCASSSGPGNYYGYTFGSGTRLTVV.

The chain links TRBV19 to TRBJ1-1; the D is unclear. Trimming shortened V by 6 bases and J by 11 bases, and 13 bases separated the two germline ends. The CDR3 is 11 residues long. Germline CDR1 is LNHDA and CDR2 is SQIVND (reference sequence). The CDR3 region has the DNA TGTGCCAGTAGGACCACCACGCGGGCTTTCTTT. Translated, it gives CASRTTTRAFF.